This paragraph covers one T cell receptor beta chain sequence. Its matching antigen is unknown. PCR was performed a second time for about 6 to 11 cycles using a sample-barcoded 5' primer and a J-beta primer mix. Each TCR beta cDNA got a 12-nucleotide random molecular identifier. Via MiXCR, TCRdb re-called the 5' RACE reads, giving one row per CDR3 protein. The table lists more than 900,000 distinct CDR3 sequences, 25% to 35% of them singletons. The data were obtained in a study of blood T cells in healthy people across ages. Study conclusions and caveats: Long-lived donors had more naive CD4+ cells and higher diversity than aged donors.

Germline CDR1 is SQVTM and CDR2 is ANQGSEA. The trim removed 1 base at V and 2 bases at J, leaving 3 bases unmatched. The CDR3 consists of 14 residues. This sample also appeared in a second study, on T cells of mothers and their children. That work states: Per 15 ul, 1.5 ug of RNA was used, with all extracted RNA going into cDNA synthesis.

Sequenced sample: blood. This rearrangement joins TRBV29-1 to TRBJ2-7; TRBD1 matches at 9 bases. The receptor was isolated from a woman aged 40-49 years in good health. The CDR3 is CSVEGGQGPYEQYF. CDR3 DNA: TGCAGCGTTGAAGGGGGACAGGGTCCCTACGAGCAGTACTTC.